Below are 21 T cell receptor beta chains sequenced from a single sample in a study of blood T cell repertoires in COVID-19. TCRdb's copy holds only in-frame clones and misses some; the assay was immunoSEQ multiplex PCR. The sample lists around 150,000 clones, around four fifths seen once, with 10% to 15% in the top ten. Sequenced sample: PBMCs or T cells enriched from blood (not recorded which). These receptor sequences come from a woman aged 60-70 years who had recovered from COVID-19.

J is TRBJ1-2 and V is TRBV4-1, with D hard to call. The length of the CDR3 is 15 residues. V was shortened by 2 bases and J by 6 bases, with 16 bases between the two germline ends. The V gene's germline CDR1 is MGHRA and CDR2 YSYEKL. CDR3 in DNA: TGCGCCAGCAGCCAAAGCTCCCGAGAATTCCATGGCTACACCTTC. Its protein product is CASSQSSREFHGYTF.

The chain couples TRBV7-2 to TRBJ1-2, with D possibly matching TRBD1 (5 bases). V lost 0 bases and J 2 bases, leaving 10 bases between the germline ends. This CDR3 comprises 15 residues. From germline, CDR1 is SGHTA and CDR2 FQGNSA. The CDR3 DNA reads TGTGCCAGCAGCTTAGCGCGGGGGAAGAACTATGGCTACACCTTC. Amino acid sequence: CASSLARGKNYGYTF. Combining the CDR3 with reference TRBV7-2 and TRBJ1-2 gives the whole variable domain GAGVSQSPSNKVTEKGKDVELRCDPISGHTALYWYRQSLGQGLEFLIYFQGNSAPDKSGLPSDRFSAERTGGSVSTLTIQRTQQEDSAVYLCASSLARGKNYGYTFGSGTRLTVV.

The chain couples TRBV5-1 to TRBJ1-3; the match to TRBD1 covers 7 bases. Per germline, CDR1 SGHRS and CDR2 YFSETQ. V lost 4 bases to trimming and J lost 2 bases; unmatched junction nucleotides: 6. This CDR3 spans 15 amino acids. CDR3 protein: CASSVLTGTGNTIYF. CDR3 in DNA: TGCGCCAGCAGCGTACTGACAGGGACTGGAAACACCATATATTTT. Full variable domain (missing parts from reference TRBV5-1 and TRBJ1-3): KAGVTQTPRYLIKTRGQQVTLSCSPISGHRSVSWYQQTPGQGLQFLFEYFSETQRNKGNFPGRFSGRQFSNSRSEMNVSTLELGDSALYLCASSVLTGTGNTIYFGEGSWLTVV.

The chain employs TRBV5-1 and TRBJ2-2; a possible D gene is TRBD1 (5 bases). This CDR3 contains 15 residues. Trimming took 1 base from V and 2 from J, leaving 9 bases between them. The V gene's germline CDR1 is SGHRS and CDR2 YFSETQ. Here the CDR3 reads CASSLLQGNTGELFF. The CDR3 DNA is TGCGCCAGCAGCTTGCTGCAGGGCAACACCGGGGAGCTGTTTTTT.

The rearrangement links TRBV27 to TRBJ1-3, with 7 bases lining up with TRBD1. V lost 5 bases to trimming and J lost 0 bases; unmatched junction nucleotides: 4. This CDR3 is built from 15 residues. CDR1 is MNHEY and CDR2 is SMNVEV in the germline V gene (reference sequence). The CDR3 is CASSPDRSSGNTIYF. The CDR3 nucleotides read TGTGCCAGCAGTCCGGACAGGAGCTCTGGAAACACCATATATTTT.

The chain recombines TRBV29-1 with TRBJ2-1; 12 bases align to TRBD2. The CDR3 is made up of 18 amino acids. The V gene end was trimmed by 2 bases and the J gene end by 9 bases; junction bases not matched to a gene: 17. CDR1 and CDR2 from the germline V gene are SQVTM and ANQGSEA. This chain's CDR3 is CSVEFVTGLAGRWGEQFF. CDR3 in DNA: TGCAGCGTTGAATTCGTGACGGGACTAGCGGGCCGGTGGGGTGAGCAGTTCTTC.

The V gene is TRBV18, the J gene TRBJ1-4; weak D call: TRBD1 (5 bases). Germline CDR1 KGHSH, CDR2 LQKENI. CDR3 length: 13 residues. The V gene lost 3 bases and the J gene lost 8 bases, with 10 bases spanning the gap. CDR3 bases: TGTGCCAGCTCACCTGGGGCGCGGGAAAAACTGTTTTTT. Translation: CASSPGAREKLFF.

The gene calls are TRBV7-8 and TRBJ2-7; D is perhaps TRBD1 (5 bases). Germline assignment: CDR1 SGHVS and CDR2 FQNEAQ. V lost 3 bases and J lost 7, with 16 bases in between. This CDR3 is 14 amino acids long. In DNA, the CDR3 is TGTGCCAGCAGCTTGGGCAGGGCTTTAGGGGAGCAGTACTTC. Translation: CASSLGRALGEQYF.

As DNA, the CDR3 is TGTGCCTGGAGTGCGACTTATGGCTACACCTTC. Translating it yields CAWSATYGYTF. The V gene is TRBV30, the J gene TRBJ1-2; D unresolved. V was pared by 1 base and J by 5 bases, with 5 bases between. The CDR3 is made up of 11 amino acids. CDR1 and CDR2 from the germline V gene are GTSNPN and SVGIG (reference sequence).

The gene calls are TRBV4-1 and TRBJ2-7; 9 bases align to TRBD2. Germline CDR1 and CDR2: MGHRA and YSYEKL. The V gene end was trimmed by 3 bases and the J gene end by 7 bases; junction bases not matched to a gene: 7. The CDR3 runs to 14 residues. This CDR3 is CASSHTSGSWEQYF. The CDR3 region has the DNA TGCGCCAGCAGCCACACTAGCGGGTCTTGGGAGCAGTACTTC.

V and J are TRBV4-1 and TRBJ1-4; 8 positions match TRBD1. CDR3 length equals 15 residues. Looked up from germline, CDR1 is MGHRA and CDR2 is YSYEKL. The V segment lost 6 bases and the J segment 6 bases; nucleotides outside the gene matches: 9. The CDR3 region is CASSLGQGRYEKLFF. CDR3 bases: TGCGCCAGCAGTCTCGGACAGGGCCGATATGAAAAACTGTTTTTT.

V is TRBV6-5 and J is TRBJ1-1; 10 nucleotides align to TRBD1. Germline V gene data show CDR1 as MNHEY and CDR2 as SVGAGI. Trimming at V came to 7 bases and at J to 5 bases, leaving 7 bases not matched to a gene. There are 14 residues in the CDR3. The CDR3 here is CASKTTGGVTEAFF. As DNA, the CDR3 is TGTGCCAGCAAGACGACAGGGGGCGTTACTGAAGCTTTCTTT.

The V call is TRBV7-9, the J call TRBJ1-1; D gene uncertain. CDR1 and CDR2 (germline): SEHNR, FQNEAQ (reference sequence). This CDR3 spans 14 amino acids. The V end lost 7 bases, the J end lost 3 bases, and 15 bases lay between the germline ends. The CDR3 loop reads CASTLDYSHTEAFF. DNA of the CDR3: TGTGCCAGCACTCTGGACTACTCCCACACTGAAGCTTTCTTT.

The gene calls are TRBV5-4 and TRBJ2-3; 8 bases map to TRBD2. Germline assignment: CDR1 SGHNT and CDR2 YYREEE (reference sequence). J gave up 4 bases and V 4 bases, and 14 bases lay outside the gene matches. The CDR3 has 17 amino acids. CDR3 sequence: CASSRGGSSSRADTQYF. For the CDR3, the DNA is TGTGCCAGCAGCCGGGGGGGGAGCAGCAGCCGGGCAGATACGCAGTATTTT.

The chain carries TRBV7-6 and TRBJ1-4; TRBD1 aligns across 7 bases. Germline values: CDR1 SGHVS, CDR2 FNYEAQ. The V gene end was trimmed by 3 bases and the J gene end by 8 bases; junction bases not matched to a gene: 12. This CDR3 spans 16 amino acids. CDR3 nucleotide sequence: TGTGCCAGCAGCTTGGGTAGGAGACAGGGTTACGAAAAACTGTTTTTT. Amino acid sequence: CASSLGRRQGYEKLFF.

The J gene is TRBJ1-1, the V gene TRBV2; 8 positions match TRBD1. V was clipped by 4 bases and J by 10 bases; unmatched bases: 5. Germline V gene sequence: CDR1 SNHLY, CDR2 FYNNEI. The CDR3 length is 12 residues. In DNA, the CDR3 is TGTGCCAGCAGTGGGGACAGGTCGGGAGCTTTCTTT. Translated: CASSGDRSGAFF.

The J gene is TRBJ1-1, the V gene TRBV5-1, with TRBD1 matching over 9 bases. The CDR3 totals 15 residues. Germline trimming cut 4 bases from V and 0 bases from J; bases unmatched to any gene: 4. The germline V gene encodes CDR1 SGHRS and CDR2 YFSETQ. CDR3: CASSARTGVNTEAFF. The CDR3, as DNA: TGCGCCAGCAGCGCCCGGACAGGGGTGAACACTGAAGCTTTCTTT.

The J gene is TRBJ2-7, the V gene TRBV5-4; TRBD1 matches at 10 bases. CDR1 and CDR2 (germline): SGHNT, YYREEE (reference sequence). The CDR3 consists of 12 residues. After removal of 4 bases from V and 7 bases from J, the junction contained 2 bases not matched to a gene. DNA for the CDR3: TGTGCCAGCAGCCCGGGACAGGGGGAGCAGTACTTC. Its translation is CASSPGQGEQYF.

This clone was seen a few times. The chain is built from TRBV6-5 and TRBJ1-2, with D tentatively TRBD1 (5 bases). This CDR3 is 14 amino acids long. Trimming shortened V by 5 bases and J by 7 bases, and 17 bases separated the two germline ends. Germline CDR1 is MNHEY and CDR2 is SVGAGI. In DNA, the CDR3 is TGTGCCAGCAGTAGTCGGGGGGGAGAGTTTGGCTACACCTTC. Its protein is CASSSRGGEFGYTF.

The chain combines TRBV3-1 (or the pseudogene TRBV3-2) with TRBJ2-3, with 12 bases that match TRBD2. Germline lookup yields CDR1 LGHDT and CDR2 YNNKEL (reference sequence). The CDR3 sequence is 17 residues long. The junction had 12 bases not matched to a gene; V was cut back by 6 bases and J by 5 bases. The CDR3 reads CASSLGSSGRVEDTQYF. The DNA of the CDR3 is TGTGCCAGCAGTCTAGGCTCTAGCGGGAGGGTAGAAGATACGCAGTATTTT.

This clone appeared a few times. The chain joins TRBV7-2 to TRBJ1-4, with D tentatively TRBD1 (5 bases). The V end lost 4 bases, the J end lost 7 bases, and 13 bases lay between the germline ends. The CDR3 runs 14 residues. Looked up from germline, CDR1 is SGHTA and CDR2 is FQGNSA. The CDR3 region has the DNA TGTGCCAGCAGCTCGGGGGTGGTGCGTGAAAAACTGTTTTTT. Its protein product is CASSSGVVREKLFF.